This T cell receptor beta chain was sequenced during a study of Graves' ophthalmopathy and Graves' hyperthyroidism. Amplified material comprised TCR beta CDR3 regions derived from RNA transcripts. HTBI-primed first-round RT-PCR preceded second-round multiplex PCR. TCRdb recomputed calls from the multiplex PCR reads with MiXCR, one row per CDR3 protein. The data hold almost 750,000 distinct CDR3 sequences, with about 44% observed a single time. Diagnoses were established from clinical symptoms, serum thyroxine, TRAb, thyroid ultrasound and orbital computed tomography. V lost 5 bases to trimming and J lost 7 bases, with 17 bases between them. CDR3 length equals 13 residues. From germline, CDR1 is SQVTM and CDR2 ANQGSEA.

The chain is built from TRBV29-1 and TRBJ1-2, with D possibly being TRBD1 (5 bases). Sequenced: peripheral blood. The TCR comes from an adult man with Graves' ophthalmopathy. This CDR3 reads CSVTGGGNGGYTF. CDR3 in DNA: TGCAGCGTTACCGGCGGGGGGAACGGTGGCTACACCTTC.